This TCR beta chain is from a study of OX40 agonist ivuxolimab in advanced cancers. Overall study findings and caveats: Patients who responded partially at 0.1-3.0 mg/kg showed clonal expansion ranking among the lowest.

The ends lost 2 bases at V and 7 bases at J; junction bases unmatched: 9. This CDR3 comprises 15 residues. Germline CDR1 is KGHSH and CDR2 is LQKENI. Worth noting for this clone: The antigen remains unidentified.

The method was immunoSEQ multiplex PCR; TCRdb's version includes in-frame clones alone and lacks a portion of them. The table includes about 72,000 clones, about 88% detected once. The chain recombines TRBV18 with TRBJ2-7, with 9 bases fitting TRBD2. This TCR was recovered from an adult with an advanced solid tumor such as melanoma, head and neck, liver or kidney cancer. This specimen was CD4+ or CD8+ T cells sorted from blood, taken in a trial of the OX40 agonist ivuxolimab. The CDR3 protein is CASSPGGGRVQEQYF. CDR3 nucleotides: TGTGCCAGCTCACCAGGTGGCGGGAGGGTTCAGGAGCAGTACTTC.